A selection of T cell receptor beta chains follows, all from one sample in a study of cytomegalovirus exposure and HLA in healthy donors. The method was immunoSEQ multiplex PCR; TCRdb's version includes in-frame clones alone and lacks a portion of them. Among some 100,000 clones listed, about 79% were seen once. The sample was PBMCs. The receptors derive from a woman under 30 in good health and CMV-seronegative. Each CDR3 is given with its conserved first and last residue. The D gene is left open where the match is weak. A row's size may be missing; if present it is once, few, many or a size class.

NA TRBJ2-2 TRBV27 once CASSRAFGVDTGELFF TGTGCCAGCAGCCGAGCATTCGGGGTTGACACCGGGGAGCTGTTTTTT
NA TRBJ2-7 TRBV7-8 NA CASSSDRELGYEQYF TGTGCCAGCAGTTCAGACCGGGAGTTGGGCTACGAGCAGTACTTC
NA TRBJ2-1 TRBV5-1 NA CASSFDRLYNEQFF TGCGCCAGCAGCTTCGACAGACTCTACAATGAGCAGTTCTTC
NA TRBJ1-1 TRBV30 NA CAWSVMSGRGVTEAFF TGTGCCTGGAGTGTTATGTCAGGGAGGGGTGTCACTGAAGCTTTCTTT
NA TRBJ1-4 TRBV5-6 NA CASSEGHSNEKLFF TGTGCCAGCAGCGAGGGACATTCTAATGAAAAACTGTTTTTT
TRBD2 TRBJ2-7 TRBV7-2 few CASSFGLAYEQYF TGTGCCAGCAGCTTCGGACTAGCTTACGAGCAGTACTTC
TRBD1 TRBJ1-1 TRBV19 NA CASSTAWTGTEAFF TGTGCCAGTAGTACCGCCTGGACAGGGACTGAAGCTTTCTTT
NA TRBJ2-4 TRBV7-2 NA CASSLVGRENIQYF TGTGCCAGCAGCTTAGTGGGGAGAGAGAACATTCAGTACTTC
NA TRBJ1-5 TRBV5-6 NA CASSLRRDQPQHF TGTGCCAGCAGCTTGCGGAGGGATCAGCCCCAGCATTTT
NA TRBJ2-7 TRBV2 NA CASSEVNSYEQYF TGCGCCAGCAGTGAAGTCAACTCCTACGAGCAGTACTTC
TRBD1 TRBJ2-7 TRBV7-9 NA CASSDKDRAWYEQYF TGTGCCAGCAGTGATAAAGACAGGGCTTGGTACGAGCAGTACTTC
TRBD1 TRBJ1-5 TRBV19 NA CASSTTGGEHQPQHF TGTGCCAGTAGTACCACAGGGGGCGAGCATCAGCCCCAGCATTTT
NA TRBJ2-3 TRBV27 once CASSLIPGYTDTQYF TGTGCCAGCAGTTTGATACCGGGTTACACAGATACGCAGTATTTT
NA TRBJ2-7 TRBV5-6 NA CASSSNYEQYF TGTGCCAGCAGCTCCAACTACGAGCAGTACTTC
NA TRBJ1-1 TRBV27 NA CASSPGTEALF TGTGCCAGCAGCCCGGGAACTGAAGCTCTCTTT
NA TRBJ2-7 TRBV5-1 NA CAYRAEQYF TGCGCGTACAGGGCCGAGCAGTACTTC
TRBD2 TRBJ2-5 TRBV28 NA CASSSNGGGETQYF TGTGCCAGCAGTTCCAATGGGGGGGGTGAGACCCAGTACTTC
TRBD2 TRBJ2-1 TRBV4-1 NA CASSQAVSGRVYNEQFF TGCGCCAGCAGCCAAGCAGTTAGCGGGAGGGTATACAATGAGCAGTTCTTC
NA TRBJ2-5 TRBV7-3 NA CASSPSGGKETQYF TGTGCCAGCAGCCCCAGCGGTGGAAAAGAGACCCAGTACTTC
NA TRBJ1-5 TRBV5-1 NA CASSWGLTPNQPQHF TGCGCCAGCAGCTGGGGACTCACACCCAATCAGCCCCAGCATTTT
NA TRBJ2-7 TRBV7-2 NA CASSLVQDYEQYF TGTGCCAGCAGCTTAGTACAGGACTACGAGCAGTACTTC
NA TRBJ1-1 TRBV30 few CAWSVPGGEAFF TGTGCCTGGAGTGTACCCGGCGGTGAAGCTTTCTTT
TRBD1 TRBJ2-7 TRBV18 NA CASSRQGSYEQYF TGTGCCAGCTCACGACAGGGGAGCTACGAGCAGTACTTC
NA TRBJ2-6 TRBV7-9 NA CASSLAGRSLWGANVLTF TGTGCCAGCAGCTTGGCGGGCAGGTCCCTCTGGGGGGCCAACGTCCTGACTTTC
TRBD2 TRBJ2-1 TRBV4-2 NA CASSQWGIASGSSNEQFF TGTGCCAGCAGCCAATGGGGCATAGCTAGCGGGAGTAGCAATGAGCAGTTCTTC
NA TRBJ2-7 TRBV14 few CASSQAVSLRYEQYF TGTGCCAGCAGCCAAGCTGTAAGTCTGCGGTACGAGCAGTACTTC
TRBD1 TRBJ2-2 TRBV6-4 NA CASRPGQDTGELFF TGTGCCAGCAGGCCGGGACAGGACACCGGGGAGCTGTTTTTT
NA TRBJ1-3 TRBV18 NA CASSPPGVSGNTIYF TGTGCCAGCTCACCACCGGGAGTCTCTGGAAACACCATATATTTT
NA TRBJ1-5 TRBV7-4 NA CASSGPHQGWGNQPQHF TGTGCCAGCAGCGGGCCTCACCAGGGTTGGGGCAATCAGCCCCAGCATTTT
NA TRBJ2-1 TRBV5-6 NA CASSPRLASSYNEQFF TGTGCCAGCAGCCCCCGCCTAGCGAGCTCCTACAATGAGCAGTTCTTC
NA TRBJ2-1 TRBV28 NA CAIDSLAPYNEQFF TGTGCCATCGATAGTCTAGCGCCCTACAATGAGCAGTTCTTC
NA TRBJ1-4 TRBV11-2 once CASSTDTGMGKLFF TGTGCCAGCAGCACCGATACAGGGATGGGGAAACTGTTTTTT
NA TRBJ2-3 TRBV5-6 NA CASSGWVRDTQYF TGTGCCAGCAGCGGCTGGGTGCGGGATACGCAGTATTTT
NA TRBJ2-7 TRBV5-6 NA CASSLSQGNEQYF TGTGCCAGCAGCTTGTCTCAGGGGAACGAGCAGTACTTC
NA TRBJ1-1 TRBV7-9 once CSSSLGLSTEAFF TGTTCCAGCAGCTTAGGTCTGTCCACTGAAGCTTTCTTT
NA TRBJ2-2 TRBV7-9 NA CSSTDTGELFF TGTTCCAGCACGGACACCGGGGAGCTGTTTTTT
NA TRBJ2-3 TRBV7-9 NA CSSSLGALGTQYF TGTTCCAGCAGCTTAGGGGCCCTGGGTACGCAGTATTTT